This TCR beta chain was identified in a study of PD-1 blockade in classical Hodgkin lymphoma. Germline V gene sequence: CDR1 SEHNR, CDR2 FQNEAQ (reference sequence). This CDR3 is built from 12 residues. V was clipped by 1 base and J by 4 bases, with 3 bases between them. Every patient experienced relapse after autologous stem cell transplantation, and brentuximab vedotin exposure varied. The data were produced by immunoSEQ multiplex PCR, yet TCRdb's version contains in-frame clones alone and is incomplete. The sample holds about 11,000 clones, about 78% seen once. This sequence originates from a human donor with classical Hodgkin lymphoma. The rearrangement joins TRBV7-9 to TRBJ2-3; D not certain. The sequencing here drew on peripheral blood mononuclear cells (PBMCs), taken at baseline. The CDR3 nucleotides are TGTGCCAGCAGCTTAGGCGCAGATACGCAGTATTTT. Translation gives CASSLGADTQYF.